This T cell receptor beta chain was documented in a study of CD8+ T cells in alopecia areata. Study-level information: Those patients who were treated received oral tofacitinib, which was given at 5 to 10 mg twice daily for moderate-to-severe alopecia areata.

Treatment in this sample: oral pan-JAK inhibitor, 5-10 mg twice daily. Study results and caveats: Especially in alopecia totalis/universalis, lesional scalp showed greater clonality than normal scalp did. With patients, TCR sharing proved less clear than in mice, a difference possibly related to HLA. Since there was just one nonresponder, nobody can yet say how baseline CD8+ expansion ties to response.

It was cDNA, reverse transcribed from extracted RNA, that served as the sequencing template. Repertoires were generated with immunoSEQ multiplex PCR, while TCRdb's copy carries only in-frame clones and drops some. Altogether 150,000 or so clones are present, around half being singletons, with the ten largest covering more than 15%. The CDR3 covers 13 residues. Germline lookup yields CDR1 MNHEY and CDR2 SVGAGI. Between the trimmed V and J ends, which lost 4 bases and 6 bases, there was a span of 12 bases. A note on this clone: The antigen is not known.

Here the sequenced sample was CD8+ T cells sorted from blood, taken at week 4, from a patient treated with tofacitinib. V usage is TRBV6-5 and J usage is TRBJ1-2; the D gene is possibly TRBD1 (6 bases). The TCR originated in a human donor with alopecia areata. CDR3 sequence: CASSWTDGHGYTF. The CDR3 coding sequence is TGTGCCAGCAGTTGGACAGACGGTCATGGCTACACCTTC.